The sequence of this TCR beta chain was determined in a study of cytomegalovirus exposure and HLA in healthy donors. Study outcomes and limitations: Most sequenced TCRs were rare (though some public TCRs occurred in many donors).

The study ran its PCR with 60 Vbeta and 13 Jbeta primers. Sequencing was performed with immunoSEQ multiplex PCR; in TCRdb, only in-frame clones are kept and a portion is missing. This sample lists around 100,000 clones; its ten largest clones have about 3.2%. CDR1 is MNHNY, CDR2 SVGAGI, per germline (reference sequence). The CDR3 contains 16 residues. V was clipped by 5 bases and J by 0 bases; unmatched bases: 9. As for this clone: The antigen is undetermined.

V usage is TRBV6-6 and J usage is TRBJ2-7; TRBD2 matches 8 bases. The origin of this receptor is a man in his forties in good health and CMV-seronegative. Material for sequencing was PBMCs. The CDR3 protein is CASSDFQRGSSYEQYF. The CDR3 bases are TGTGCCAGCAGTGACTTCCAGCGGGGGAGCTCCTACGAGCAGTACTTC.